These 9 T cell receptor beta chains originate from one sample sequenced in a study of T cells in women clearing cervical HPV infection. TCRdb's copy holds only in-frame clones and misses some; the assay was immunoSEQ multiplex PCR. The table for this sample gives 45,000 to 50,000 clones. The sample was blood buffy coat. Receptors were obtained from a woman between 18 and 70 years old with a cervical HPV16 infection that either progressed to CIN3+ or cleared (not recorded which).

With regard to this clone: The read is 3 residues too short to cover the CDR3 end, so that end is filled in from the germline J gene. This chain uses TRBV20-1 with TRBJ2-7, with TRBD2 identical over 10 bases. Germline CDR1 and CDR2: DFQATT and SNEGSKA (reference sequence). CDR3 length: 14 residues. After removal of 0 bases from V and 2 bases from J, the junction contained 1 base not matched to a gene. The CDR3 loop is CSARDLAGAYEQYF. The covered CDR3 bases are TGCAGTGCTAGAGATCTAGCGGGAGCCTACGAG.

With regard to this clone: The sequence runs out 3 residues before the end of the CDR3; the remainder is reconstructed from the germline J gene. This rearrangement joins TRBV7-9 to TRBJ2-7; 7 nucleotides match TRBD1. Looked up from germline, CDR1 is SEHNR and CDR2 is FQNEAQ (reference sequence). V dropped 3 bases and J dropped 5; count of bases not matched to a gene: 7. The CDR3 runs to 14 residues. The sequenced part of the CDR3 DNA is TGTGCCAGCAGCTTTGAGGGGGCCAGGGACGAG. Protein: CASSFEGARDE. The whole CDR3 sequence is CASSFEGARDEQYF.

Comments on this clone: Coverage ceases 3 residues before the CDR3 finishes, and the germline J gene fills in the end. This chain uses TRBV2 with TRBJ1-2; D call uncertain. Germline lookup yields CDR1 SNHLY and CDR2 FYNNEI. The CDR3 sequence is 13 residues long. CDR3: CATDNAYQETYTF. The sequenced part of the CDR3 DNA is TGTGCCACCGACAACGCGTATCAGGAGACC.

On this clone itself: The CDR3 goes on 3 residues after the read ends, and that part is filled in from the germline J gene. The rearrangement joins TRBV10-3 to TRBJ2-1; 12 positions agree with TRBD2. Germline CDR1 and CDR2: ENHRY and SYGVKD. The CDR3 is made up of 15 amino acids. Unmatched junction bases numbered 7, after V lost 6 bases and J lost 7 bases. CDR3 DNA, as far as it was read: TGTGCCATCAGCCGACTAGCGGGAGAGGGAAATGAG. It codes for CAISRLAGEGNE. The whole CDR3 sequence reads CAISRLAGEGNEQFF.

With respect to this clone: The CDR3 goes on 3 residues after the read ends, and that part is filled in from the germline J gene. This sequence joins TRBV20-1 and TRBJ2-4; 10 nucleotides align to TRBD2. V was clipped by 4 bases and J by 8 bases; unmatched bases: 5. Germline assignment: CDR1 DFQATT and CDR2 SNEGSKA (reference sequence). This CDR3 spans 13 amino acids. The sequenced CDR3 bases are TGCAGTGCTAAACTAGCGGGACAGTACATT. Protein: CSAKLAGQYI. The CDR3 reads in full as CSAKLAGQYIQYF.

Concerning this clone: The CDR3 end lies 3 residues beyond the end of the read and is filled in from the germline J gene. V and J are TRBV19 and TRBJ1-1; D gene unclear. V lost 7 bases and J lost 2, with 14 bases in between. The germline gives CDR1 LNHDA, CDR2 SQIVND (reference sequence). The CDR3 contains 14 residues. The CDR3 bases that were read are TGTGCCAGTACCCTGGCCCCAGGAAACACTGAA. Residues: CASTLAPGNTE. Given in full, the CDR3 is CASTLAPGNTEAFF. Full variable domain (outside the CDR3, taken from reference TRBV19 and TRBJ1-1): DGGITQSPKYLFRKEGQNVTLSCEQNLNHDAMYWYRQDPGQGLRLIYYSQIVNDFQKGDIAEGYSVSREKKESFPLTVTSAQKNPTAFYLCASTLAPGNTEAFFGQGTRLTVV.

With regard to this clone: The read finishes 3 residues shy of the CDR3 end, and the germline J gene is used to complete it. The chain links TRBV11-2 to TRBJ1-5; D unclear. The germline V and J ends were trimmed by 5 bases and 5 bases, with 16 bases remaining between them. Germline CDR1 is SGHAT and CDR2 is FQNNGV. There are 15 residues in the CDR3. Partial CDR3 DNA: TGTGCCAGCAGCCGATCAGCGGGGTATGATCAGCCC. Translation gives CASSRSAGYDQP. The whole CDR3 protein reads CASSRSAGYDQPQHF.

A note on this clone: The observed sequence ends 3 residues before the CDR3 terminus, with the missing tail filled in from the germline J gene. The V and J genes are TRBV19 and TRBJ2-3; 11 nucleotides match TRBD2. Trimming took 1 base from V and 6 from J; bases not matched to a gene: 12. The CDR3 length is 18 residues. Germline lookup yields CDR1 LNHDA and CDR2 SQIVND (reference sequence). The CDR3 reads CASSIGLAGGPVGDTQYF. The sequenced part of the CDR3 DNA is TGTGCCAGTAGTATAGGTCTAGCGGGGGGCCCCGTGGGGGATACG. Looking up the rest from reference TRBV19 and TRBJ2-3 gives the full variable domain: DGGITQSPKYLFRKEGQNVTLSCEQNLNHDAMYWYRQDPGQGLRLIYYSQIVNDFQKGDIAEGYSVSREKKESFPLTVTSAQKNPTAFYLCASSIGLAGGPVGDTQYFGPGTRLTVL.

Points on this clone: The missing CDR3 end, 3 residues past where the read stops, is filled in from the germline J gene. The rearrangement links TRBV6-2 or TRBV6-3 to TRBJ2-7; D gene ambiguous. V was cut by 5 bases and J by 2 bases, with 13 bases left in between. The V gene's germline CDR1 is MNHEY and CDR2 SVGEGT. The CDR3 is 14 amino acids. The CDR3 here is CASSPKVMTYEQYF. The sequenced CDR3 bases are TGTGCCAGCAGTCCCAAGGTTATGACCTACGAG.